The rows below give T cell receptor beta chains drawn from one sample of a study of shared clonotypes between healthy human individuals. Measured with immunoSEQ multiplex PCR; TCRdb has only the in-frame clones, and not every one. The profile shows around 1.1 million clones, approximately 80% of them singletons. Sequenced: memory CD4+ T cells from PBMCs. The receptors were sampled from a man between 18 and 29 years old in good health. Some clones in this sample may be carry-over from other donors' samples. Both conserved end residues are part of each CDR3. The D gene is left open where the match is weak. Part of the rows lack a size; the others show once, few, many or a class for expanded clones.

D gene: -; CDR3 length: 13; J gene: TRBJ2-1; V gene: TRBV2; clone size: -; CDR3 protein: CASNLGAYNEQFF; CDR3 DNA: TGTGCCAGCAACCTTGGGGCGTACAATGAGCAGTTCTTC
D gene: -; CDR3 length: 16; J gene: TRBJ2-5; V gene: TRBV4-1; clone size: -; CDR3 protein: CASSQEYRQVVETQYF; CDR3 DNA: TGCGCCAGCAGCCAAGAATATAGACAGGTGGTGGAGACCCAGTACTTC
D gene: -; CDR3 length: 14; J gene: TRBJ1-5; V gene: TRBV10-3; clone size: -; CDR3 protein: CAISENRDNQPQHF; CDR3 DNA: TGTGCCATCAGTGAGAACAGGGACAATCAGCCCCAGCATTTT
D gene: -; CDR3 length: 19; J gene: TRBJ1-4; V gene: TRBV27; clone size: many; CDR3 protein: CASSPLRNRARHDNEKLFF; CDR3 DNA: TGTGCCAGCAGCCCATTACGGAACCGGGCCCGACATGATAATGAAAAACTGTTTTTT
D gene: -; CDR3 length: 12; J gene: TRBJ1-2; V gene: TRBV5-8; clone size: -; CDR3 protein: CASSLPARGYTF; CDR3 DNA: TGTGCCAGCAGCTTGCCGGCAAGGGGCTACACCTTC
D gene: TRBD2; CDR3 length: 15; J gene: TRBJ2-7; V gene: TRBV9; clone size: -; CDR3 protein: CASSPGLAQTYEQYF; CDR3 DNA: TGTGCCAGCAGTCCTGGACTAGCCCAAACCTACGAGCAGTACTTC
D gene: TRBD1; CDR3 length: 14; J gene: TRBJ2-7; V gene: TRBV7-3; clone size: -; CDR3 protein: CASSLFAGGSEQYF; CDR3 DNA: TGTGCCAGCAGCTTATTCGCAGGGGGCTCCGAGCAGTACTTC
D gene: -; CDR3 length: 15; J gene: TRBJ2-1; V gene: TRBV15; clone size: few; CDR3 protein: CATSRDLGGEYEQFF; CDR3 DNA: TGTGCCACCAGCAGAGATCTTGGAGGGGAGTATGAGCAGTTCTTC
D gene: -; CDR3 length: 13; J gene: TRBJ1-5; V gene: TRBV5-8; clone size: -; CDR3 protein: CASSPVGGQPQHF; CDR3 DNA: TGTGCCAGCAGCCCGGTGGGAGGGCAGCCCCAGCATTTT
D gene: -; CDR3 length: 16; J gene: TRBJ2-3; V gene: TRBV11-2; clone size: -; CDR3 protein: CASSLDRGVGSDTQYF; CDR3 DNA: TGTGCCAGCAGCTTAGACCGGGGAGTGGGTTCAGATACGCAGTATTTT
D gene: -; CDR3 length: 15; J gene: TRBJ2-3; V gene: TRBV5-1; clone size: -; CDR3 protein: CASSWTAMSTDTQYF; CDR3 DNA: TGCGCCAGCAGCTGGACAGCCATGAGCACAGATACGCAGTATTTT
D gene: TRBD1; CDR3 length: 14; J gene: TRBJ1-1; V gene: TRBV9; clone size: -; CDR3 protein: CASSGGDRSTEAFF; CDR3 DNA: TGTGCCAGCAGCGGAGGGGACAGGTCGACTGAAGCTTTCTTT
D gene: -; CDR3 length: 13; J gene: TRBJ2-5; V gene: TRBV9; clone size: -; CDR3 protein: CASSVDEQETQYF; CDR3 DNA: TGTGCCAGCAGCGTAGACGAGCAAGAGACCCAGTACTTC
D gene: -; CDR3 length: 14; J gene: TRBJ2-7; V gene: TRBV27; clone size: many; CDR3 protein: CASSLYPGDYEQYF; CDR3 DNA: TGTGCCAGCAGTTTATACCCTGGGGACTACGAGCAGTACTTC
D gene: -; CDR3 length: 14; J gene: TRBJ2-1; V gene: TRBV5-1; clone size: -; CDR3 protein: CASSYGSSYNEQFF; CDR3 DNA: TGCGCCAGCAGCTATGGAAGCTCCTACAATGAGCAGTTCTTC
D gene: -; CDR3 length: 13; J gene: TRBJ1-1; V gene: TRBV11-2; clone size: -; CDR3 protein: CASSRGGTAEAFF; CDR3 DNA: TGTGCCAGCAGCCGGGGTGGTACCGCTGAAGCTTTCTTT
D gene: -; CDR3 length: 14; J gene: TRBJ1-4; V gene: TRBV7-2; clone size: -; CDR3 protein: CASSLGSPNEKLFF; CDR3 DNA: TGTGCCAGCAGCTTGGGGAGCCCTAATGAAAAACTGTTTTTT